Each of the 3 T cell receptor beta chains below was sequenced from the same sample in a study of spatial heterogeneity in lung cancer. MiXCR, applied by TCRdb to the 5' RACE reads, yields one record per CDR3 protein. The sample contains 15,000 or so distinct CDR3 sequences, approximately 20% of which appear only once. The time point was: blood at routine non-recurrence follow-up after resection. Here the sequenced sample was PBMCs, taken at follow-up. These receptors all stem from a male donor with early-stage non-small cell lung cancer.

This clonotype was observed at least ten times. The chain is built from TRBV7-8 and TRBJ1-3; D ambiguous. Germline lookup yields CDR1 SGHVS and CDR2 FQNEAQ. V gave up 1 base and J gave up 9 bases, with 13 bases separating them. The CDR3 is 14 amino acids. Written as DNA, the CDR3 is TGTGCCAGCAGCTTAGATGTGGGGAGAAGCACCATATATTTT. It encodes CASSLDVGRSTIYF.

In this sample, this clonotype turned up a few times. At one boundary the junction diverges from the germline segment, which might be a read error. This chain uses TRBV6-4 with TRBJ2-3, with D perhaps given as TRBD1 or TRBD2 (5 bases each). This CDR3 has 16 residues. Germline V gene lookup returns CDR1 MRHNA and CDR2 SNTAGT. The CDR3 sequence is CASSHSPGQGEGTQYF. The CDR3 nucleotides are TGTGCCAGCAGTCACTCCCCAGGGCAGGGAGAGGGTACGCAGTATTTT.

The chain joins TRBV20-1 to TRBJ2-3; 9 bases are shared with TRBD1. After removal of 5 bases from V and 7 bases from J, the junction contained 10 bases not matched to a gene. The CDR3 spans 14 residues. Per germline, CDR1 DFQATT and CDR2 SNEGSKA (reference sequence). CDR3 amino acids: CSAVPGQGLNTQYF. CDR3 nucleotide sequence: TGCAGTGCTGTCCCGGGACAGGGCCTGAATACGCAGTATTTT.